What follows are 24 T cell receptor beta chains derived from one specimen sequenced in a study of T-cell reconstitution after alpha-beta-depleted transplantation in children. The TCRbeta library was prepared with unique molecular identifiers. TCRdb fed the PCR reads into MiXCR, producing one record per CDR3 protein. The sample includes about 460,000 distinct CDR3 sequences, 10% to 12% of them seen just once. The sequencing here drew on PBMCs, mostly from graft donor cells, taken 180 days after TCRalphabeta/CD19-depleted stem cell transplant. Receptors originate from a female patient aged 2 to 10 who had a stem cell transplant for aplastic anemia, so the T cells may come from the graft donor.

This clonotype was detected a few times. The V and J genes are TRBV7-8 and TRBJ2-1, with 15 bases identical to TRBD2. Germline CDR1 and CDR2: SGHVS and FQNEAQ. Trimming cost V 5 bases and J 10 bases; bases outside gene matches: 6. The CDR3 spans 15 residues. This CDR3 reads CASSPGTSGRSEQFF. The DNA for the CDR3 is TGTGCCAGCAGCCCGGGGACTAGCGGGAGGTCGGAGCAGTTCTTC.

This clonotype has more than one count but fewer than ten. The rearrangement joins TRBV9 to TRBJ1-1, with 12 bases lining up with TRBD1. CDR3 length: 18 amino acids. J lost 0 bases, V lost 4 bases, and 10 bases had no gene match. The germline V gene has CDR1 SGDLS and CDR2 YYNGEE. The CDR3 loop reads CASSPQWDRGRMNTEAFF. In DNA, the CDR3 is TGTGCCAGCAGCCCCCAGTGGGACAGGGGGCGCATGAACACTGAAGCTTTCTTT.

The chain has TRBV2 and TRBJ2-1; 10 bases map to TRBD1. Trimming took 7 bases from V and 7 from J; bases not matched to a gene: 19. The CDR3 has 18 residues. Germline V lookup: CDR1 SNHLY, CDR2 FYNNEI. CDR3 sequence (DNA): TGTGCCAGCATCCCGACAGGGGGCCCCAGCGGGATGACGAATGAGCAGTTCTTC. Encoded protein: CASIPTGGPSGMTNEQFF.

This clonotype has more than one count but fewer than ten. The gene calls are TRBV12-3 or TRBV12-4 and TRBJ2-3; no firm D call. The CDR3 has 14 residues. The V and J ends lost 2 bases and 4 bases respectively, with 10 bases between them. CDR3 loop: CASSLSWLADTQYF. As DNA, the CDR3 is TGTGCCAGCAGTTTATCGTGGCTCGCAGATACGCAGTATTTT.

The table lists this clonotype with a few counts. J is TRBJ2-4 and V is TRBV9, with 7 nucleotides matching TRBD1. The junction had 5 bases not matched to a gene; V was cut back by 0 bases and J by 11 bases. Germline V gene sequence: CDR1 SGDLS, CDR2 YYNGEE. The CDR3 length is 13 residues. The CDR3 is CASSVEGARVQYF. The CDR3, as DNA: TGTGCCAGCAGCGTAGAGGGGGCGAGAGTTCAGTACTTC. Looking up the rest from reference TRBV9 and TRBJ2-4 gives the full variable domain: DSGVTQTPKHLITATGQRVTLRCSPRSGDLSVYWYQQSLDQGLQFLIQYYNGEERAKGNILERFSAQQFPDLHSELNLSSLELGDSALYFCASSVEGARVQYFGAGTRLSVL.

CDR3 coding DNA: TGTGCCAGCAGCCCACGCGTATTCTCTTATGGCTACACCTTC. Residues: CASSPRVFSYGYTF. The chain combines TRBV13 with TRBJ1-2, with unresolved D. Trimming removed 5 bases from V and 5 bases from J, with 15 bases in between. The germline gives CDR1 PRHDT, CDR2 FYEKMQ (reference sequence). The CDR3 covers 14 residues.

V is TRBV6-1 and J is TRBJ2-7; the D gene is possibly TRBD2 (5 bases). This CDR3 spans 14 amino acids. Deletions cut 8 bases from V and 7 bases from J, with 21 bases between. From germline, CDR1 is MNHNS and CDR2 SASEGT. The CDR3 DNA follows: TGTGCCAGCGCCGACCCGGGGTTGTGGAGGGAGCAGTACTTC. The encoded protein is CASADPGLWREQYF.

This clonotype has only a few counts. J is TRBJ2-7 and V is TRBV11-2, with 9 bases lining up with TRBD2. CDR1 and CDR2 from the germline V gene are SGHAT and FQNNGV. The CDR3 sequence is 15 residues long. V shed 5 bases, J shed 1 base, and the junction held 6 bases outside the gene matches. The CDR3 spells CASSAGTSPSYEQYV. The CDR3 region has the DNA TGTGCCAGCAGCGCCGGGACTAGCCCATCCTACGAGCAGTACGTC.

This clonotype was observed a handful of times. This chain connects TRBV6-2 or TRBV6-3 to TRBJ2-1, with 10 positions matching TRBD2. Germline V gene lookup returns CDR1 MNHEY and CDR2 SVGEGT. The CDR3 is 15 residues long. V trimming: 8 bases; J trimming: 7 bases; junction bases outside the gene matches: 11. The chain's CDR3 is CASLRRLAGANEQFF. The CDR3 nucleotides read TGTGCCAGCCTTCGCAGGCTAGCGGGAGCTAATGAGCAGTTCTTC.

V and J are TRBV6-2 or TRBV6-3 and TRBJ2-7, with D possibly called TRBD1 or TRBD2 (5 bases each). The CDR3 totals 16 residues. V gave up 2 bases and J gave up 1 base, with 15 bases separating them. The germline CDR1 and CDR2 sequences are MNHEY and SVGEGT. The CDR3 protein is CASSYPPWGKSYEQYV. The DNA for the CDR3 is TGTGCCAGCAGTTACCCGCCATGGGGGAAGTCCTACGAGCAGTACGTC.

The J gene is TRBJ2-7, the V gene TRBV20-1, with TRBD2 matching over 8 bases. This CDR3 is 11 amino acids long. V lost 1 base, J lost 9 bases, and 2 bases stayed unmatched. Germline V CDR1 and CDR2: DFQATT, SNEGSKA (reference sequence). The CDR3 loop is CSARGAGAQYF. CDR3 in DNA: TGCAGTGCTAGAGGAGCGGGAGCGCAGTACTTC.

This clonotype has ten or more counts. This chain uses TRBV28 with TRBJ1-6; D not resolved. The CDR3 totals 15 residues. The germline V gene encodes CDR1 MDHEN and CDR2 SYDVKM. The V end was cut by 5 bases, the J end by 10 bases, with 18 bases between. The CDR3 nucleotides read TGTGCCAGCAGTCCGCCAGGCGTAATTGGGTCACCCCTCCACTTT. It is translated as CASSPPGVIGSPLHF.

The J gene is TRBJ1-6, the V gene TRBV5-1, with TRBD1 as a possible D gene (5 bases). The CDR3 is 14 amino acids. V gave up 2 bases and J gave up 6 bases, with 9 bases separating them. Per germline, CDR1 SGHRS and CDR2 YFSETQ. CDR3 loop: CASSLGTVNSPLHF. The CDR3 DNA is TGCGCCAGCAGCTTAGGGACGGTTAATTCACCCCTCCACTTT.

This clonotype was detected ten times or more. V gene TRBV5-1 combines with J gene TRBJ1-1; 7 positions agree with TRBD1. The trim removed 4 bases at V and 4 bases at J, leaving 16 bases unmatched. The CDR3 spans 17 residues. The germline V gene encodes CDR1 SGHRS and CDR2 YFSETQ. The CDR3 loop is CASSRETGSVLGTEAFF. The CDR3 DNA reads as TGCGCCAGCAGCAGGGAGACAGGGAGTGTTCTGGGCACTGAAGCTTTCTTT.

In nucleotides, the CDR3 is TGTGCCAGCAGCTTAGTTCCGGGAGTAGGCGAGCAGTACTTC. Translated: CASSLVPGVGEQYF. The V and J genes are TRBV7-8 and TRBJ2-7; a weak D match, TRBD2 (6 bases). Germline V CDR1 and CDR2: SGHVS, FQNEAQ. V shed 1 base and J shed 6 bases, with 13 bases lying between them. CDR3 length: 14 amino acids.

This clonotype was seen many times. Its ends do not fully match the called genes, so a read error is possible. V and J are TRBV7-2 and TRBJ2-3; TRBD1 might be the D (5 bases). Looked up from germline, CDR1 is SGHTA and CDR2 is FQGNSA. This CDR3 has 13 amino acids. DNA of the CDR3: TGCGCCAGCAGCTTAGGGGCCACGGATACGCAGTATTTT. As protein: CASSLGATDTQYF.

This clonotype has more than one count but fewer than ten. This chain uses TRBV12-3 or TRBV12-4 with TRBJ2-1; D is perhaps TRBD2 (6 bases). CDR3 size: 13 residues. Trimming stripped 5 bases from V and 6 bases from J, with 11 bases between. The CDR3 loop is CASSPGTRNEQFF. CDR3 sequence (DNA): TGTGCCAGCAGTCCCGGGACTCGCAATGAGCAGTTCTTC.

V is TRBV5-1 and J is TRBJ1-6; D possibly corresponds to TRBD1 (6 bases). The CDR3 has 15 amino acids. Germline V lookup: CDR1 SGHRS, CDR2 YFSETQ. The V end was cut by 4 bases, the J end by 6 bases, with 14 bases between. The CDR3 sequence: CASSPRPDSNSPLHF. CDR3 coding DNA: TGCGCCAGCAGCCCCCGCCCGGACAGTAATTCACCCCTCCACTTT. Drawing the rest from reference TRBV5-1 and TRBJ1-6, the complete variable domain is KAGVTQTPRYLIKTRGQQVTLSCSPISGHRSVSWYQQTPGQGLQFLFEYFSETQRNKGNFPGRFSGRQFSNSRSEMNVSTLELGDSALYLCASSPRPDSNSPLHFGNGTRLTVT.

In the case of this clonotype: With a much larger clone just one base away, this may be a read error. V is TRBV12-3 or TRBV12-4 and J is TRBJ2-7; D unresolved. Trimming pared 0 bases from V and 2 bases from J, leaving 5 bases between. The length of the CDR3 is 13 residues. The CDR3 sequence is CASSLARPYEQYV. The CDR3 DNA is TGTGCCAGCAGTTTAGCGCGACCCTACGAGCAGTACGTC.

This chain uses TRBV5-1 with TRBJ2-7; D is possibly TRBD1 (5 bases). The V gene's germline CDR1 is SGHRS and CDR2 YFSETQ. The V gene lost 0 bases and the J gene lost 0 bases, with 10 bases spanning the gap. There are 15 residues in the CDR3. Here the CDR3 reads CASSLGTRASYEQYV. The CDR3, as DNA: TGCGCCAGCAGCTTGGGGACAAGAGCCTCCTACGAGCAGTACGTC.

The rearrangement uses TRBV12-3 or TRBV12-4 and TRBJ1-4, with D tentatively TRBD1 (5 bases). CDR3 length equals 16 residues. Trimming took 5 bases from V and 8 from J, leaving 21 bases between them. CDR3 in DNA: TGTGCCAGCAGTCCCAATAGGACGGGGCTGCGGGAAAAACTGTTTTTT. This translates into CASSPNRTGLREKLFF.

The V and J genes are TRBV29-1 and TRBJ1-2; no clear D. V dropped 2 bases and J dropped 1 base, with 8 bases sitting between them. This CDR3 is built from 13 residues. Germline-derived CDR1 and CDR2 are SQVTM and ANQGSEA. CDR3 nucleotide sequence: TGCAGCGTTGAATTCGGCAGTAACTATGGCTACACCTTC. Translated, it gives CSVEFGSNYGYTF.

This clonotype has ten or more counts. V is TRBV12-3 or TRBV12-4 and J is TRBJ2-1, with 10 bases matching TRBD1. The length of the CDR3 is 16 residues. V shed 6 bases and J 1 base; nucleotides not matched to a gene: 6. The CDR3 DNA is TGTGCCAGCAGAGCCCGGGACAGGGGATCCTACAATGAGCAGTTCTTC. It yields the protein CASRARDRGSYNEQFF.

This rearrangement joins TRBV14 to TRBJ2-2; D is unresolved. Germline V CDR1 and CDR2: SGHDN, FVKESK. V was pared by 0 bases and J by 5 bases, with 4 bases between. The CDR3 has 13 residues. Here the CDR3 DNA reads TGTGCCAGCAGCCAAGAGGTTACCGGGGAGCTGTTTTTT. It encodes CASSQEVTGELFF.